This T cell receptor (beta chain) was captured in a study of blood T cell repertoires in COVID-19. In the study overall: Sites across the United States, Italy and Spain contributed samples from acute and convalescent COVID-19. T cells, B-cell-depleted T cells, or PBMCs supplied cDNA or gDNA.

The germline CDR1 and CDR2 sequences are GTSNPN and SVGIG (reference sequence). The CDR3 is 14 residues long. V trimming: 5 bases; J trimming: 0 bases; junction bases outside the gene matches: 5. The cohort comprised adults aged about 18 to 89 years residing in 20 to 30 US areas. Sequencing was performed with immunoSEQ multiplex PCR; in TCRdb, only in-frame clones are kept and a portion is missing. The sample records approximately 300,000 clones, about nine tenths being singletons. V gene TRBV30 combines with J gene TRBJ2-3; the match to TRBD1 covers 7 bases. The sample taken for sequencing was PBMCs or T cells enriched from blood (not recorded which). The sequence derives from a woman aged 18 to 35 who had recovered from COVID-19. CDR3 in amino acids: CAWAQGISTDTQYF. Here the CDR3 DNA reads TGTGCCTGGGCACAGGGGATAAGCACAGATACGCAGTATTTT.